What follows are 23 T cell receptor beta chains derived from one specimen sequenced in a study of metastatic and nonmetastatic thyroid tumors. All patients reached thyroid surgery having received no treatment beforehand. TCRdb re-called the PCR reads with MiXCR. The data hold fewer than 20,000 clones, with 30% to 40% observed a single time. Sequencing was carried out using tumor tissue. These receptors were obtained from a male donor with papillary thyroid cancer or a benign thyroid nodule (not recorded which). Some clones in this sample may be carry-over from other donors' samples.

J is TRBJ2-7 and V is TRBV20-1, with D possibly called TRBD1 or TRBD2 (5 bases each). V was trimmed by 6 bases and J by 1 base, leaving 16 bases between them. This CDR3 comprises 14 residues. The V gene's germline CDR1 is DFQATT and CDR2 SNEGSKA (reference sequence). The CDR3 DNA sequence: TGCAGTGCCTTTGGGACGCAAGAGTCCTACGAGCAGTACTTC. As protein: CSAFGTQESYEQYF.

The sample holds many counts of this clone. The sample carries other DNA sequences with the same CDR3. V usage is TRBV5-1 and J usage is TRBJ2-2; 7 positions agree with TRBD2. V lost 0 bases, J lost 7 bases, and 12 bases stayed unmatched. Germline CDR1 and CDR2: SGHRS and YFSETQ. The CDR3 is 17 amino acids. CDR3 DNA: TGCGCCAGCAGCTTGGAAATCTTGGCGGGAGCTGGCGGGGAGCTGTTTTTT. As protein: CASSLEILAGAGGELFF.

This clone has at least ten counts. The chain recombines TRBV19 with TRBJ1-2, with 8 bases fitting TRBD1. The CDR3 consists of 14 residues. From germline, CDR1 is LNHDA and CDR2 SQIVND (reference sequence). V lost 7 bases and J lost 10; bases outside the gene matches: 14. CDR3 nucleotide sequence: TGTGCCAGTACCTGGACAGGGCAAAGCTCCGACTACACCTTC. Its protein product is CASTWTGQSSDYTF.

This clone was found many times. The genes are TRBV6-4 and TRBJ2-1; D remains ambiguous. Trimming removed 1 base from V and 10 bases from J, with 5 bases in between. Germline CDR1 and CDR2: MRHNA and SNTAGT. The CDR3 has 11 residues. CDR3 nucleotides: TGTGCCAGCAGTGACTATCGGGAGCAGTTCTTC. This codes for CASSDYREQFF.

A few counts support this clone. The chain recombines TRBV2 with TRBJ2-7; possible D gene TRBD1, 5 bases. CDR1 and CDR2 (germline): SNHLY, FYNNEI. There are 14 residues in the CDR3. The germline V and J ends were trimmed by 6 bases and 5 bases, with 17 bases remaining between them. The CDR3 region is CASRSGQGVDEQYF. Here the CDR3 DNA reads TGTGCCAGCAGGTCCGGGCAGGGCGTGGACGAGCAGTACTTC.

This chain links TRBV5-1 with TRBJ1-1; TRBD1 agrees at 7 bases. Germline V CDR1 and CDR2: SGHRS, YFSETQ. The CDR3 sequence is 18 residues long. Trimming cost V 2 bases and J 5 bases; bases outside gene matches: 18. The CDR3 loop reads CASSFLGTAVGGGTEAFF. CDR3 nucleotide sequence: TGCGCCAGCAGCTTCCTTGGGACAGCGGTCGGGGGAGGGACTGAAGCTTTCTTT.

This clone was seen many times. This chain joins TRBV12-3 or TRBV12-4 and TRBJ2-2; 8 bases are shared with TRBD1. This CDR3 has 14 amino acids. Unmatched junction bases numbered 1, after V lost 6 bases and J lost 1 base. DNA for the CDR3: TGTGCCAGCAGGGACAGGGTGAACACCGGGGAGCTGTTTTTT. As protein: CASRDRVNTGELFF.

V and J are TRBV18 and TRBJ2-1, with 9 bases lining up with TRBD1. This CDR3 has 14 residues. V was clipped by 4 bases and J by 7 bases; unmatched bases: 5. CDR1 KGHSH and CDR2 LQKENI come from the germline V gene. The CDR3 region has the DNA TGTGCCAGCTCACTCTCCGGGACAGGGAATGAGCAGTTCTTC. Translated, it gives CASSLSGTGNEQFF.

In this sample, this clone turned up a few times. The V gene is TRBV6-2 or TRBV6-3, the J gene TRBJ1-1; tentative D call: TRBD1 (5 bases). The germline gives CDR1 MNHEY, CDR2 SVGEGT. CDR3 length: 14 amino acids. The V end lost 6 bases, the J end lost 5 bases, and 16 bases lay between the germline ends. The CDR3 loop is CASRGRGGRTEAFF. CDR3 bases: TGTGCCAGCAGGGGGCGGGGGGGGAGGACTGAAGCTTTCTTT.

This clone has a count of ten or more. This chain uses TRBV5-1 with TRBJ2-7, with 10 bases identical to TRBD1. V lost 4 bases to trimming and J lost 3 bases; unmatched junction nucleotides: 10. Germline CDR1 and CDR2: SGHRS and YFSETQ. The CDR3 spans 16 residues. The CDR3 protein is CASSDPGTGALYEQYF. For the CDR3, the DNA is TGCGCCAGCAGCGACCCCGGGACAGGGGCCCTCTACGAGCAGTACTTC.

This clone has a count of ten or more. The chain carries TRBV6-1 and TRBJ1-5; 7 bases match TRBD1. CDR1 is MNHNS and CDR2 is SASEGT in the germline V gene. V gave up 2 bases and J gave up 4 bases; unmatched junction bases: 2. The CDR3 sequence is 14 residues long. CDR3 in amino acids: CASSEQGGNQPQHF. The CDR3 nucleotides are TGTGCCAGCAGTGAACAGGGGGGTAATCAGCCCCAGCATTTT.

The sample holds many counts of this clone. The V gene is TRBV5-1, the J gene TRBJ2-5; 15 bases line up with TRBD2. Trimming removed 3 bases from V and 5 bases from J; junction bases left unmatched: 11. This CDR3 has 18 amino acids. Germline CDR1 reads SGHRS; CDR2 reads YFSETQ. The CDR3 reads CASSWGTSGRRGSETQYF. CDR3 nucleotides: TGCGCCAGCAGCTGGGGGACTAGCGGGAGGCGGGGGTCGGAGACCCAGTACTTC.

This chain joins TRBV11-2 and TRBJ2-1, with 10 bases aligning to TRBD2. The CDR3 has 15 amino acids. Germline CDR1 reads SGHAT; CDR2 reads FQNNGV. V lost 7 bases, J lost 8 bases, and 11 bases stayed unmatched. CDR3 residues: CASNGWASGSDEQFF. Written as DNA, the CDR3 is TGTGCCAGCAATGGATGGGCTAGCGGGAGTGATGAGCAGTTCTTC.

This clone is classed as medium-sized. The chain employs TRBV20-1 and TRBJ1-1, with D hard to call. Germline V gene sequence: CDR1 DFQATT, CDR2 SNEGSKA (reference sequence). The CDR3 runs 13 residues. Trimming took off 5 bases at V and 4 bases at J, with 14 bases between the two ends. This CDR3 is CSALVGKGTEAFF. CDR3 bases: TGCAGTGCTCTCGTCGGGAAGGGCACTGAAGCTTTCTTT.

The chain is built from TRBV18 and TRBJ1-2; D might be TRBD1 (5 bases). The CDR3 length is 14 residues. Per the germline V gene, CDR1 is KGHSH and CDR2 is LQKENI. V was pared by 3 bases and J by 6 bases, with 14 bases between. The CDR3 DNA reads TGTGCCAGCTCACCGCGGTGGGGGGTGGATGGCTACACCTTC. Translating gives CASSPRWGVDGYTF.

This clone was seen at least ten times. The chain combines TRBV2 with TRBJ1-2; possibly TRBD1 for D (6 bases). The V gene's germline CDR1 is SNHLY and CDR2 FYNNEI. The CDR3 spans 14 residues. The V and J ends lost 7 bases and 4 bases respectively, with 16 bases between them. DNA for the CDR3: TGTGCCAGCACCCTAGACAGGCATTCCTATGGCTACACCTTC. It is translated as CASTLDRHSYGYTF.

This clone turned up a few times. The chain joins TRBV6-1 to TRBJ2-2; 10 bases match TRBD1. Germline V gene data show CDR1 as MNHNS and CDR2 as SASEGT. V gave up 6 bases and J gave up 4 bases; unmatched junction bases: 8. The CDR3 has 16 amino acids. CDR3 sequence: CASSLGTGDPTGELFF. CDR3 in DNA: TGTGCCAGCAGCCTTGGGACAGGGGACCCCACCGGGGAGCTGTTTTTT.

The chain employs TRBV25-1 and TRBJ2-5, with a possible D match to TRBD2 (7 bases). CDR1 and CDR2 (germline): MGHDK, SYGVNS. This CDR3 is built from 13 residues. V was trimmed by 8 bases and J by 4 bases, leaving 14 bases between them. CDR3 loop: CASSWGGGETQYF. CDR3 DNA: TGTGCCAGCTCGTGGGGGGGCGGAGAGACCCAGTACTTC. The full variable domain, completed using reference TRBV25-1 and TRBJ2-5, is EADIYQTPRYLVIGTGKKITLECSQTMGHDKMYWYQQDPGMELHLIHYSYGVNSTEKGDLSSESTVSRIRTEHFPLTLESARPSHTSQYLCASSWGGGETQYFGPGTRLLVL.

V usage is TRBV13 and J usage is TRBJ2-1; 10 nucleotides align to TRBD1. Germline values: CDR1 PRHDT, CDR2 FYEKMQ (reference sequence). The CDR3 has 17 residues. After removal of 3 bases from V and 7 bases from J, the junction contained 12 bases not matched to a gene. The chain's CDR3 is CASSLGLRQGAGNEQFF. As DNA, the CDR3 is TGTGCCAGCAGCTTGGGGCTCCGACAGGGGGCTGGGAATGAGCAGTTCTTC.

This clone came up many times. CDR3 nucleotides: TGTGCCAGCAGCCACCTCGGGACAGGGGATCACGAGCAGTACTTC. Protein: CASSHLGTGDHEQYF. The J gene is TRBJ2-7, the V gene TRBV3-1, with TRBD1 identical over 10 bases. Germline trimming cut 3 bases from V and 5 bases from J; bases unmatched to any gene: 7. In germline, CDR1 is LGHDT, CDR2 YNNKEL (reference sequence). The CDR3 is 15 amino acids.

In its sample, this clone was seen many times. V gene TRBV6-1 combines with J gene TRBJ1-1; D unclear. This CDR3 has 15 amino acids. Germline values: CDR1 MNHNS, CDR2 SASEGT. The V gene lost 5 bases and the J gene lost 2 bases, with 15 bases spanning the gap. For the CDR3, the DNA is TGTGCCAGCAGTCCTGGGTATCTGCGAAACACTGAAGCTTTCTTT. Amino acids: CASSPGYLRNTEAFF.

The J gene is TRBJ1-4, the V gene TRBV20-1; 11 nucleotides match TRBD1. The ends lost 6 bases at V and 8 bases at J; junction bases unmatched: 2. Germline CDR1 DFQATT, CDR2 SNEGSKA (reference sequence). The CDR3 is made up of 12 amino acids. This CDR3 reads CSAGQGGEKLFF. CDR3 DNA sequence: TGCAGTGCGGGACAGGGGGGGGAAAAACTGTTTTTT.

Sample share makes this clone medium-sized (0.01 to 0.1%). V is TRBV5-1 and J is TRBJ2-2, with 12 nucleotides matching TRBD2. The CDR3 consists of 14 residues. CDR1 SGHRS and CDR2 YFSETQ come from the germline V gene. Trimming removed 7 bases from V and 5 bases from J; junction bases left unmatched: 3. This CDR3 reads CASAGLAGTGELFF. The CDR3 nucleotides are TGCGCCAGCGCTGGACTAGCGGGAACCGGGGAGCTGTTTTTT.